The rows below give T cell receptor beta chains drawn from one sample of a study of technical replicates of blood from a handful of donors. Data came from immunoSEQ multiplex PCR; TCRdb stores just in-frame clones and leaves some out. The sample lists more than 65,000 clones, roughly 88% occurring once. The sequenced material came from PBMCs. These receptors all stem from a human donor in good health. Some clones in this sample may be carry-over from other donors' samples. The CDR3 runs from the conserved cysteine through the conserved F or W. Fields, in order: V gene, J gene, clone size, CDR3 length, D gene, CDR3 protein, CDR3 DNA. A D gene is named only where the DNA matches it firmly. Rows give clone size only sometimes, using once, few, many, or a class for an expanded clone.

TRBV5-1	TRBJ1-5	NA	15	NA	CASSLEGDRNQPQHF	TGCGCCAGCAGCTTGGAGGGGGACCGCAATCAGCCCCAGCATTTT
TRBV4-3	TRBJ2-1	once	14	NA	CASSQEWAYNEQFF	TGCGCCAGCAGCCAAGAATGGGCGTACAATGAGCAGTTCTTC
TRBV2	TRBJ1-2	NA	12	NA	CASSEAAWGYTF	TGTGCCAGCAGTGAAGCAGCCTGGGGCTACACCTTC
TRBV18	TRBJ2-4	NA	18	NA	CASSRDLEEGLAKNIQYF	TGTGCCAGCTCACGAGACCTCGAAGAGGGACTAGCCAAAAACATTCAGTACTTC
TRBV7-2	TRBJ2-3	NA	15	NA	CASSITGLRTDTQYF	TGTGCCAGCAGCATAACGGGACTCCGCACAGATACGCAGTATTTT
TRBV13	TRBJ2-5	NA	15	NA	CASSLRQTHQETQYF	TGTGCCAGCAGCTTACGACAGACCCACCAAGAGACCCAGTACTTC
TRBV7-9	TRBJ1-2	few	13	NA	CASSFGQFYGYTF	TGTGCCAGCAGCTTTGGACAGTTCTATGGCTACACCTTC
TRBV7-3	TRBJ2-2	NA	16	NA	CASSLNPLGAGGELFF	TGTGCCAGCAGCTTAAATCCACTGGGGGCTGGAGGGGAGCTGTTTTTT
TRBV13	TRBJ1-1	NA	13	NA	CASSLVSYTEAFF	TGTGCCAGCAGCTTAGTTTCCTACACTGAAGCTTTCTTT
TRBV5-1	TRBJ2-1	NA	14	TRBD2	CASSGLAGSNEQFF	TGCGCCAGCTCGGGGCTAGCGGGTTCCAATGAGCAGTTCTTC
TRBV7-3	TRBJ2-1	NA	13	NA	CASSLNQGLQQFF	TGTGCCAGCAGCCTAAACCAGGGGTTGCAGCAGTTCTTC
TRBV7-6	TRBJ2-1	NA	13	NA	CASSLDLTGEQFF	TGTGCCAGCAGCTTAGATCTGACGGGTGAGCAGTTCTTC
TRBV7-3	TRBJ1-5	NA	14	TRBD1	CASSLFRGHQPQHF	TGTGCCAGCAGCTTATTCAGGGGGCATCAGCCCCAGCATTTT
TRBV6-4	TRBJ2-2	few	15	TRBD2	CASSEAGGGTGELFF	TGTGCCAGCAGTGAGGCGGGAGGTGGCACCGGGGAGCTGTTTTTT
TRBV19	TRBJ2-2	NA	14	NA	CASSIVGSRGELFF	TGTGCCAGTAGTATAGTTGGTAGCCGTGGGGAGCTGTTTTTT
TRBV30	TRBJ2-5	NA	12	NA	CAWTEILETQYF	TGTGCCTGGACCGAGATCCTGGAGACCCAGTACTTC
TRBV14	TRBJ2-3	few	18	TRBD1	CASSQVERGLRGADTQYF	TGTGCCAGCAGCCAAGTGGAGAGGGGGCTTCGAGGTGCGGATACGCAGTATTTT
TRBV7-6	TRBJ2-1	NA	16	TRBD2	CASSLTSRTSSNEQFF	TGTGCCAGCAGCCTTACCTCCCGGACTAGCTCCAATGAGCAGTTCTTC
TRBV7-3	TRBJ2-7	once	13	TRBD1	CASSLRTGDEQYF	TGTGCCAGCAGCCTCCGGACAGGGGACGAGCAGTACTTC
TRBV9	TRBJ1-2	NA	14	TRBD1	CASSADRGASGYTF	TGTGCCAGCAGCGCCGACAGGGGGGCTTCTGGCTACACCTTC
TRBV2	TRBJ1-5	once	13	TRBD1	CASSEDRGQPQHF	TGTGCCAGCAGTGAAGACAGGGGTCAGCCCCAGCATTTT
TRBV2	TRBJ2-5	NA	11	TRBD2	CASQRGETQYF	TGTGCCAGCCAGCGGGGAGAGACCCAGTACTTC
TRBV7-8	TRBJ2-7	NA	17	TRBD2	CASSLVGLAGVSYEQYF	TGTGCCAGCAGCTTAGTAGGTCTAGCGGGGGTCTCCTACGAGCAGTACTTC
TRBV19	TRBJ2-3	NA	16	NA	CASSIDGGVSTDTQYF	TGTGCCAGTAGTATAGATGGAGGGGTTAGCACAGATACGCAGTATTTT
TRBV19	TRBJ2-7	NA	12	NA	CASMTPAREQYF	TGTGCCAGTATGACTCCAGCGCGCGAGCAGTACTTC
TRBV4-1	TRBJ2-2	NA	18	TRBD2	CASSQDGLAGGPPGELFF	TGCGCCAGCAGCCAAGATGGACTAGCGGGGGGGCCTCCCGGGGAGCTGTTTTTT
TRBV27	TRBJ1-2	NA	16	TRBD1	CASSRTMGQSDYGYTF	TGTGCCAGCAGCAGAACCATGGGACAGTCGGACTATGGCTACACCTTC
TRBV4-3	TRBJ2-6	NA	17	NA	CASSQGEENSGANVLTF	TGCGCCAGCAGCCAAGGGGAGGAAAATTCTGGGGCCAACGTCCTGACTTTC
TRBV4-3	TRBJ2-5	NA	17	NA	CASSQDWRLVGVETQYF	TGCGCCAGCAGCCAAGATTGGAGACTAGTTGGTGTGGAGACCCAGTACTTC
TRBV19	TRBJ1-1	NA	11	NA	CASRLNTEAFF	TGTGCCAGTAGACTTAACACTGAAGCTTTCTTT
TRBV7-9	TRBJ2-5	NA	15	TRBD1	CASSLGGGSQETQYF	TGTGCCAGCAGCTTAGGAGGGGGCAGCCAAGAGACCCAGTACTTC
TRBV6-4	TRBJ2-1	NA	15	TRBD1	CASSEDRSSYNEQFF	TGTGCCAGCAGTGAGGACAGGAGCTCCTACAATGAGCAGTTCTTC
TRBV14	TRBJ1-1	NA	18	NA	CASRQITGFRPWNTEAFF	TGTGCCAGCAGACAGATAACAGGGTTTCGGCCTTGGAACACTGAAGCTTTCTTT
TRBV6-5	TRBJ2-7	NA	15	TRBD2	CASRPGLLLWVEQYF	TGTGCCAGCAGGCCGGGACTACTTCTCTGGGTCGAGCAGTACTTC
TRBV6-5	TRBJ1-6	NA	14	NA	CASSYRRGNSPLHF	TGTGCCAGCAGTTACCGGAGGGGTAATTCACCCCTCCACTTT
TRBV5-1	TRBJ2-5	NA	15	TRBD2	CASSSGGGTGETQYF	TGCGCCAGCAGCAGTGGCGGGGGGACGGGAGAGACCCAGTACTTC
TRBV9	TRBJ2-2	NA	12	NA	CASSPRNGELFF	TGTGCCAGCAGCCCCCGTAACGGGGAGCTGTTTTTT
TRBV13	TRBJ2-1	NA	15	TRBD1	CASSLEGQGTSEQFF	TGTGCCAGCAGCTTAGAGGGACAGGGTACAAGCGAGCAGTTCTTC
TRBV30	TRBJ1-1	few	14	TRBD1	CAWRGQGRNTEAFF	TGTGCCTGGAGGGGACAGGGACGGAACACTGAAGCTTTCTTT
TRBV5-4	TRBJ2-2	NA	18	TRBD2	CASSAPPGLAEHTGELFF	TGTGCCAGCAGCGCACCTCCGGGACTAGCGGAACACACCGGGGAGCTGTTTTTT
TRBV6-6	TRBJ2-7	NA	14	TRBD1	CASTSRQGSDEQYF	TGTGCCAGCACCTCCAGACAGGGGAGCGACGAGCAGTACTTC
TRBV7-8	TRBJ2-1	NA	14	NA	CASSLSRTLNEQFF	TGTGCCAGCAGCTTATCACGGACTCTCAATGAGCAGTTCTTC
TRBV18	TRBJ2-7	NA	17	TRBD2	CASSPRYTGTSVHEQYF	TGTGCCAGCTCACCGCGCTATACCGGGACTAGCGTCCACGAGCAGTACTTC
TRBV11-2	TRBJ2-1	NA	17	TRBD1	CASSLVSGTGGGNEQFF	TGTGCCAGCAGCTTAGTAAGCGGGACAGGGGGAGGCAATGAGCAGTTCTTC
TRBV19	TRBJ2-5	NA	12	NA	CASSIDEETQYF	TGTGCCAGTAGTATAGACGAAGAGACCCAGTACTTC
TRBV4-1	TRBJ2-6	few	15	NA	CASSPYDSGANVLTF	TGCGCCAGCAGCCCCTACGACTCTGGGGCCAACGTCCTGACTTTC
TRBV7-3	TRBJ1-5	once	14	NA	CASSPRGDNQPQHF	TGTGCCAGCAGCCCCCGGGGTGACAATCAGCCCCAGCATTTT
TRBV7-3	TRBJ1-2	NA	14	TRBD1	CASSNQTGNYGYTF	TGTGCCAGCAGCAACCAGACAGGGAACTATGGCTACACCTTC
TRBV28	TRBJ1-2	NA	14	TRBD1	CASSSTGGWYGYTF	TGTGCCAGCAGTTCCACAGGGGGCTGGTATGGCTACACCTTC
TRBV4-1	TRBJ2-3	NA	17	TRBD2	CASSQAVLAGVTDTQYF	TGCGCCAGCAGCCAAGCCGTCCTAGCGGGAGTTACCGATACGCAGTATTTT
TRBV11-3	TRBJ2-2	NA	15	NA	CASSLSGGGTGELFF	TGTGCCAGCAGCTTGTCAGGGGGAGGAACCGGGGAGCTGTTTTTT
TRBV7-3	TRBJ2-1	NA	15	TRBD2	CASSPSSGRLNEQFF	TGTGCCAGCAGCCCTTCTAGCGGGAGGCTCAATGAGCAGTTCTTC
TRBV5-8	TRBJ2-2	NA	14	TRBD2	CASSREGNTGELFF	TGTGCCAGCAGCCGGGAGGGCAACACCGGGGAGCTGTTTTTT
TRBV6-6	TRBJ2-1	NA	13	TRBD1	CASWATQGPEQFF	TGTGCCAGCTGGGCAACACAGGGGCCTGAGCAGTTCTTC
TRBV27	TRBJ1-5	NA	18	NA	CASSPTTGTKPGNQPQHF	TGTGCCAGCAGTCCCACGACAGGAACCAAGCCCGGGAATCAGCCCCAGCATTTT
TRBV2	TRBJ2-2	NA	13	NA	CASGRGAIGELFF	TGTGCCAGCGGCCGGGGGGCCATCGGGGAGCTGTTTTTT
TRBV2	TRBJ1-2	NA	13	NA	CASSQQANYGYTF	TGTGCCAGCAGCCAACAGGCTAACTATGGCTACACCTTC